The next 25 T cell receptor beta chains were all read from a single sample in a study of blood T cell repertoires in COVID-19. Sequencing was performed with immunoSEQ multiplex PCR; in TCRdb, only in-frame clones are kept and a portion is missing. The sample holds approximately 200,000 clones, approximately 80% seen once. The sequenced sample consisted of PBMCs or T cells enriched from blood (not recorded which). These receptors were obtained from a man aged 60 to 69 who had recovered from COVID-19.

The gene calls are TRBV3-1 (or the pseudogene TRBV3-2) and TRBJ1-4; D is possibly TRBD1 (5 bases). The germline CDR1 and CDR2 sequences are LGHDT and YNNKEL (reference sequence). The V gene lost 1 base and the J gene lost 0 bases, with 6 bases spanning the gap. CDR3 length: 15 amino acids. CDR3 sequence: CASSQAGTTNEKLFF. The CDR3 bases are TGTGCCAGCAGCCAAGCAGGGACAACTAATGAAAAACTGTTTTTT.

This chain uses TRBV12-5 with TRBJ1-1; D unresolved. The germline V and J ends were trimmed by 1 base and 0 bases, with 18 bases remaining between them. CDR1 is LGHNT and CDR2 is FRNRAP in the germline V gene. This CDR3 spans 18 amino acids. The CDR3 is CASGLARQTQTVNTEAFF. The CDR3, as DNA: TGTGCTAGTGGTTTGGCAAGACAAACACAGACGGTGAACACTGAAGCTTTCTTT. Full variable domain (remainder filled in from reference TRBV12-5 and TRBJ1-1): DARVTQTPRHKVTEMGQEVTMRCQPILGHNTVFWYRQTMMQGLELLAYFRNRAPLDDSGMPKDRFSAEMPDATLATLKIQPSEPRDSAVYFCASGLARQTQTVNTEAFFGQGTRLTVV.

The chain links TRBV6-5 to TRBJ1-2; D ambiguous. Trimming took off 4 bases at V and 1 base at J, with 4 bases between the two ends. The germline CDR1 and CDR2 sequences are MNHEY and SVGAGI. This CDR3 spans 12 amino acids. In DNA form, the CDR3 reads TGTGCCAGCAGTTCCCTTAACTATGGCTACACCTTC. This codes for CASSSLNYGYTF.

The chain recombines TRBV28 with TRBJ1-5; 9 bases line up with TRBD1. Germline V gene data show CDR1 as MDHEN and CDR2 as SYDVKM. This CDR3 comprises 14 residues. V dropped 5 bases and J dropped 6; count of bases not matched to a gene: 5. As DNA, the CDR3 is TGTGCCAGCAGTCCGGGACAGGGATTTCAGCCCCAGCATTTT. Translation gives CASSPGQGFQPQHF.

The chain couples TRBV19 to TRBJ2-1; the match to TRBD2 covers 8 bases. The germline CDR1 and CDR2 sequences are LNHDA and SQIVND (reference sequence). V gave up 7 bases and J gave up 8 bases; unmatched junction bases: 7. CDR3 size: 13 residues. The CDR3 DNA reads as TGTGCCAGTACCGGGACTAGTGGCGATGAGCAGTTCTTC. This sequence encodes CASTGTSGDEQFF.

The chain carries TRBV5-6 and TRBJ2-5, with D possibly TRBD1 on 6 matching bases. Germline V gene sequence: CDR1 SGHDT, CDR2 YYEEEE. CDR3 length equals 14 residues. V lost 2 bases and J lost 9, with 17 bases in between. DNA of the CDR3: TGTGCCAGCAGCTTTGACAGGACCTCCGGGGCCCAGTACTTC. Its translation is CASSFDRTSGAQYF.

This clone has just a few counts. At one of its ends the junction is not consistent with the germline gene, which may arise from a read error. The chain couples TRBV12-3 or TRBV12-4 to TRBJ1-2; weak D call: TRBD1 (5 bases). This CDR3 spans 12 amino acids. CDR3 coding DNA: TGTGCCAGCAGTTTAGAACTTTCATGGGGCTCCTTC. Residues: CASSLELSWGSF.

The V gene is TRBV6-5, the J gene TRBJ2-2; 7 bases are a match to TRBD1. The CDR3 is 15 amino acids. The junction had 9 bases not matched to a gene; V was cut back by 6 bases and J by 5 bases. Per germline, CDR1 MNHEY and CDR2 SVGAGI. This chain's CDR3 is CASRRGQTGTGELFF. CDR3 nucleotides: TGTGCCAGCAGAAGGGGACAGACGGGAACCGGGGAGCTGTTTTTT.

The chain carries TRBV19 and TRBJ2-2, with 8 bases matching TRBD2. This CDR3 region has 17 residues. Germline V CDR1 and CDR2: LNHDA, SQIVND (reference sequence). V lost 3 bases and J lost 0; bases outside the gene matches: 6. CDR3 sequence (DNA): TGTGCCAGTAGTATTTTCGGGGGGGCCTCGAACACCGGGGAGCTGTTTTTT. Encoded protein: CASSIFGGASNTGELFF.

CDR3 coding DNA: TGTGCCTGGAGTCCTTTGGGGGCGTCTTACGAGCAGTACTTC. Translating gives CAWSPLGASYEQYF. The chain is built from TRBV30 and TRBJ2-7, with D tentatively TRBD1 (6 bases). The ends were cut back, 2 bases at V and 4 bases at J, with 15 bases in the middle. In germline, CDR1 is GTSNPN, CDR2 SVGIG (reference sequence). This CDR3 spans 14 amino acids.

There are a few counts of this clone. CDR3 in amino acids: CASSSPGGVDTEAFF. In nucleotides, the CDR3 is TGTGCCAGCAGCTCCCCAGGGGGCGTTGACACTGAAGCTTTCTTT. The V gene is TRBV11-2, the J gene TRBJ1-1; 8 nucleotides agree with TRBD1. Unmatched junction bases numbered 7, after V lost 4 bases and J lost 3 bases. From germline, CDR1 is SGHAT and CDR2 FQNNGV. CDR3 length: 15 amino acids.

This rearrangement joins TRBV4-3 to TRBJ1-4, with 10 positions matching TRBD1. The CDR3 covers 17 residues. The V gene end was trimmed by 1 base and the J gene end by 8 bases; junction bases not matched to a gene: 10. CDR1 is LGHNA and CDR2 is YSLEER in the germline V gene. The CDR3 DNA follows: TGCGCCAGCAGCCAAGCGTCCGGAGACAGGGGGCGGGAAAAACTGTTTTTT. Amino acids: CASSQASGDRGREKLFF.

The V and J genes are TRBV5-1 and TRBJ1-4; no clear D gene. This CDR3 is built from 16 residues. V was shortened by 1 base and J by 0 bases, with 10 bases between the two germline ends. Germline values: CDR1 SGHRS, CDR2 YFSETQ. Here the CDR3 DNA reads TGCGCCAGCAGCTTGCACAGCCCTGCAACTAATGAAAAACTGTTTTTT. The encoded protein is CASSLHSPATNEKLFF.

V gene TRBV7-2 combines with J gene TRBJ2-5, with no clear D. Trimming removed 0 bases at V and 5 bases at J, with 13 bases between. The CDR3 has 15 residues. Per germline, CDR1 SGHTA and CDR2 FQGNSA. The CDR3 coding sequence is TGTGCCAGCAGCTTAGCCTCTAGTATCCAGGAGACCCAGTACTTC. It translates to CASSLASSIQETQYF.

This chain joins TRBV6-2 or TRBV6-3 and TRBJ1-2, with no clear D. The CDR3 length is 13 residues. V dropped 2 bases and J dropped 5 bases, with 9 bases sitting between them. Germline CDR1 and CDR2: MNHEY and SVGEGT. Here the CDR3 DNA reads TGTGCCAGCAGTTACGTGGGCAGTTATGGCTACACCTTC. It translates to CASSYVGSYGYTF.

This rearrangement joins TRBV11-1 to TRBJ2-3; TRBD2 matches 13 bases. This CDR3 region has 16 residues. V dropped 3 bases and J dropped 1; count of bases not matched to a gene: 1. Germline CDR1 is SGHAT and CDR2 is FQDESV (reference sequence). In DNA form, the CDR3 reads TGTGCCAGCAGCTTCGGACTAGCGGGGGGCACAGATACGCAGTATTTT. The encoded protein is CASSFGLAGGTDTQYF.

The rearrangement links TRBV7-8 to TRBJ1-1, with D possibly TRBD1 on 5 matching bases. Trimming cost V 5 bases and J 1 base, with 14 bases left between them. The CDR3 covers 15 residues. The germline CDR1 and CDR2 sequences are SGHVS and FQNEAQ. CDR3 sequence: CASSILAGRNTEAFF. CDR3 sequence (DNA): TGTGCCAGCAGCATCCTGGCAGGGCGGAACACTGAAGCTTTCTTT.

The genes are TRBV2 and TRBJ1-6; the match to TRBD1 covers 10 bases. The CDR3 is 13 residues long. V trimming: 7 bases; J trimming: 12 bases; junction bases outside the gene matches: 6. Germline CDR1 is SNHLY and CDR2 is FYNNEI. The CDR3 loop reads CASMGDRGEPLHF. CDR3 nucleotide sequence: TGTGCCAGCATGGGGGACAGGGGAGAACCCCTCCACTTT.

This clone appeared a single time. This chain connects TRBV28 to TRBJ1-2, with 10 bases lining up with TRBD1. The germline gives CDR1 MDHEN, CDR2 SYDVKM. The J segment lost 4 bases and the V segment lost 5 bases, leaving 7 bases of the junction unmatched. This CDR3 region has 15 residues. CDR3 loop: CASSQTGGAVYGYTF. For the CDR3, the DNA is TGTGCCAGCAGTCAGACAGGGGGCGCGGTCTATGGCTACACCTTC.

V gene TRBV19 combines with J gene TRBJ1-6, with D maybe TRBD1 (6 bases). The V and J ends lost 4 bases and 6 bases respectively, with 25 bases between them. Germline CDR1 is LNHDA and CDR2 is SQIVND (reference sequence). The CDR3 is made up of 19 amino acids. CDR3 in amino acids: CASSSSVSAPRDINSPLHF. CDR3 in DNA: TGTGCCAGTAGTAGTTCGGTTTCCGCCCCCCGGGACATTAATTCACCCCTCCACTTT.

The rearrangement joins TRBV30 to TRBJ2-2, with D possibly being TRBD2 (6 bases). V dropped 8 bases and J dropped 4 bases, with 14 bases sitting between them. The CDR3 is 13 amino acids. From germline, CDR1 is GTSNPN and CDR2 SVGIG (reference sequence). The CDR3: CAASGRVTGELFF. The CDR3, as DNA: TGTGCCGCCAGCGGGCGAGTCACCGGGGAGCTGTTTTTT. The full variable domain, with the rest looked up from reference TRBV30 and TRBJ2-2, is SQTIHQWPATLVQPVGSPLSLECTVEGTSNPNLYWYRQAAGRGLQLLFYSVGIGQISSEVPQNLSASRPQDRQFILSSKKLLLSDSGFYLCAASGRVTGELFFGEGSRLTVL.

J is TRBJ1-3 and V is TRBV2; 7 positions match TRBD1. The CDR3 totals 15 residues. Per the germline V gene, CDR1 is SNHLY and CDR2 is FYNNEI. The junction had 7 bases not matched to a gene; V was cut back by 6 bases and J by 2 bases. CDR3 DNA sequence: TGTGCCAGCAGCTTCGGGACAGCCCCTGGAAACACCATATATTTT. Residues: CASSFGTAPGNTIYF. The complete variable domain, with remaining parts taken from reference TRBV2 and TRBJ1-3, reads EPEVTQTPSHQVTQMGQEVILRCVPISNHLYFYWYRQILGQKVEFLVSFYNNEISEKSEIFDDQFSVERPDGSNFTLKIRSTKLEDSAMYFCASSFGTAPGNTIYFGEGSWLTVV.

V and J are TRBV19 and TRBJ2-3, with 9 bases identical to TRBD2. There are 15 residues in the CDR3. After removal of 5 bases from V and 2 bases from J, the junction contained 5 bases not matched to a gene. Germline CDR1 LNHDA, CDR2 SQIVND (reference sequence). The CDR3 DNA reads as TGTGCCAGTAGTTCGGCTAGCGGGAACACAGATACGCAGTATTTT. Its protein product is CASSSASGNTDTQYF.

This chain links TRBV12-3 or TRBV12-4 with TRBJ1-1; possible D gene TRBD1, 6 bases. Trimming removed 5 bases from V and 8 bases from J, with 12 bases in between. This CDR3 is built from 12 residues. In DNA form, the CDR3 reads TGTGCCAGCAGTCCCTCGGGGACAGAAGCTTTCTTT. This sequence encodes CASSPSGTEAFF.

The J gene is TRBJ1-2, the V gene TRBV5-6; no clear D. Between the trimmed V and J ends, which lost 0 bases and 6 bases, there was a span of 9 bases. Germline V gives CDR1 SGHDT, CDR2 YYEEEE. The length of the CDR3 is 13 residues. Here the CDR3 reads CASSLGEAHGYTF. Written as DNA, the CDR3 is TGTGCCAGCAGCTTGGGCGAGGCCCATGGCTACACCTTC.